This TCR beta chain was observed in a study of Graves' ophthalmopathy and Graves' hyperthyroidism. Study-wide points: The blood repertoire also included most expanded thyroid clonotypes above 0.001 frequency.

Amplifying from RNA transcripts, the study obtained TCR beta CDR3 regions. HTBI primers were employed in first-round RT-PCR, then a second-round multiplex PCR followed. TCRdb reprocessed the multiplex PCR reads with MiXCR, giving one entry per CDR3 protein. The sample holds roughly 400,000 distinct CDR3 sequences, 15% seen once. This clonotype was counted ten times or more. Its antigen remains unknown. The CDR3 contains 12 residues. V shed 6 bases and J 6 bases; nucleotides not matched to a gene: 5. The receptor comes from a woman aged 18-30 years with stable Graves' hyperthyroidism. The sample taken for sequencing was peripheral blood. The V gene is TRBV12-3 or TRBV12-4, the J gene TRBJ2-7; 7 nucleotides match TRBD1. CDR3 region: CASRRTGSEQYF. The CDR3 coding sequence is TGTGCCAGCAGAAGGACAGGCTCCGAGCAGTACTTC.